Following are 13 T cell receptor beta chains from one sample sequenced in a study of T cells after yellow fever vaccination. A single record per CDR3 protein comes from TCRdb applying MiXCR to the 5' RACE reads. Among 310,000 or so distinct CDR3 sequences listed, 3.6% were seen once. This specimen was PBMCs, taken on the day of the yellow fever booster vaccination. These receptors all stem from a young man who received the YFV17D yellow fever vaccine.

The chain joins TRBV28 to TRBJ1-4, with D maybe TRBD1 (5 bases). Germline CDR1 is MDHEN and CDR2 is SYDVKM. This CDR3 contains 12 residues. V lost 10 bases and J lost 8, with 14 bases in between. This CDR3 is CATQAREEKLFF. CDR3 in DNA: TGTGCCACCCAGGCCAGGGAAGAAAAACTGTTTTTT.

This clonotype was observed at least ten times. The rearrangement links TRBV25-1 to TRBJ2-2; 9 bases align to TRBD1. J lost 4 bases, V lost 6 bases, and 6 bases had no gene match. This CDR3 contains 15 residues. In germline, CDR1 is MGHDK, CDR2 SYGVNS. CDR3 bases: TGTGCCAGCAGAGAGGGGACAGGGCGCACCGGGGAGCTGTTTTTT. Its translation: CASREGTGRTGELFF.

Comment on this clonotype: A read error may be the cause here, since a much bigger clone is one base away. This rearrangement joins TRBV7-2 to TRBJ2-7; TRBD2 is a possible D gene (6 bases). CDR3 length: 16 amino acids. Germline CDR1 reads SGHTA; CDR2 reads FQGNSA. V was cut by 1 base and J by 7 bases, with 20 bases left in between. The CDR3 DNA follows: TGTGCCAGCAGCTTAGACGGGACTTGCGGGGCAAGAGAGCAGTACGTC. Translated: CASSLDGTCGAREQYV.

This clonotype has at least ten counts. The V call is TRBV12-3 or TRBV12-4, the J call TRBJ2-3; D might be TRBD1 (5 bases). The CDR3 consists of 12 residues. V lost 8 bases and J 2 bases, leaving 8 bases between the germline ends. CDR3 sequence: CASQGFTDTQYF. As DNA, the CDR3 is TGTGCCAGCCAGGGTTTCACAGATACGCAGTATTTT.

This clonotype was recorded many times. The rearrangement joins TRBV3-1 to TRBJ2-3; 12 bases match TRBD2. Trimming removed 4 bases from V and 2 bases from J; junction bases left unmatched: 1. Germline CDR1 LGHDT, CDR2 YNNKEL (reference sequence). The CDR3 loop spans 15 amino acids. The CDR3 DNA sequence: TGTGCCAGCAGCCCTAGCGGGGGGGCCACAGATACGCAGTATTTT. This gives the protein CASSPSGGATDTQYF.

This clonotype was counted only a few times. The rearrangement joins TRBV7-8 to TRBJ2-7; a possible D gene is TRBD1 (5 bases). The V and J ends lost 1 base and 0 bases respectively, with 10 bases between them. The germline V gene encodes CDR1 SGHVS and CDR2 FQNEAQ. The CDR3 has 15 residues. The CDR3 reads CASSLVAGFSYEQYF. The CDR3 bases are TGTGCCAGCAGCTTAGTGGCAGGGTTCTCCTACGAGCAGTACTTC.

The table lists this clonotype with a few counts. The genes are TRBV11-2 and TRBJ2-1; weak D call: TRBD1 (6 bases). The germline V and J ends were trimmed by 1 base and 9 bases, with 13 bases remaining between them. Germline CDR1 and CDR2: SGHAT and FQNNGV. The CDR3 consists of 14 residues. CDR3 amino acids: CASSLAAAGVEQFF. CDR3 sequence (DNA): TGTGCCAGCAGCTTAGCCGCGGCAGGGGTTGAGCAGTTCTTC. Complete variable domain (other parts from reference TRBV11-2 and TRBJ2-1): EAGVAQSPRYKIIEKRQSVAFWCNPISGHATLYWYQQILGQGPKLLIQFQNNGVVDDSQLPKDRFSAERLKGVDSTLKIQPAKLEDSAVYLCASSLAAAGVEQFFGPGTRLTVL.

At least ten counts were recorded for this clonotype. This CDR3 is CASSLAIAGYEKLFF. The CDR3 DNA is TGTGCCAGCAGCTTAGCAATTGCAGGATATGAAAAACTGTTTTTT. The chain is built from TRBV7-9 and TRBJ1-4; D unclear. V dropped 0 bases and J dropped 6 bases, with 11 bases sitting between them. Germline CDR1 is SEHNR and CDR2 is FQNEAQ (reference sequence). The CDR3 runs 15 residues.

This clonotype was counted a few times. V and J are TRBV18 and TRBJ1-1; no reliable D call. V was clipped by 1 base and J by 5 bases, with 5 bases between them. Germline values: CDR1 KGHSH, CDR2 LQKENI. The CDR3 totals 12 residues. The CDR3 bases are TGTGCCAGCTCACCACAGAGGACTGAAGCTTTCTTT. Its protein product is CASSPQRTEAFF.

This clonotype has ten or more counts. The CDR3 DNA follows: TGTGCCATCAGTGAGTCGAGGGAAGAGACCCAGTACTTC. This translates into CAISESREETQYF. The gene calls are TRBV10-3 and TRBJ2-5; D is perhaps TRBD2 (5 bases). The CDR3 is 13 amino acids. Trimming took off 0 bases at V and 3 bases at J, with 5 bases between the two ends. CDR1 and CDR2 (germline): ENHRY, SYGVKD.

This clonotype came up many times. The chain has TRBV24-1 and TRBJ2-1; a possible D gene is TRBD1 (5 bases). The length of the CDR3 is 12 residues. Germline lookup yields CDR1 KGHDR and CDR2 SFDVKD. V lost 10 bases and J lost 5, with 11 bases in between. This CDR3 is CATNQGNNEQFF. In DNA, the CDR3 is TGTGCCACGAACCAGGGAAACAATGAGCAGTTCTTC.

This clonotype was recorded a few times. The chain couples TRBV5-4 to TRBJ2-3, with D unclear. The CDR3 is made up of 15 amino acids. Germline CDR1 SGHNT, CDR2 YYREEE (reference sequence). Trimming left V 0 bases short and J 0 bases short, with 8 bases between. CDR3 sequence: CASSLDFSSTDTQYF. The CDR3, as DNA: TGTGCCAGCAGCTTGGACTTTTCTAGCACAGATACGCAGTATTTT.

There are many counts of this clonotype. The rearrangement links TRBV27 to TRBJ2-3; 11 bases agree with TRBD2. This CDR3 is built from 13 residues. The germline V gene has CDR1 MNHEY and CDR2 SMNVEV (reference sequence). V dropped 8 bases and J dropped 7; count of bases not matched to a gene: 5. The DNA of the CDR3 is TGTGCCAGCGGTATAGCGGGGGGGCATACGCAGTATTTT. Translation gives CASGIAGGHTQYF.